Sequencing of this TCR beta chain was carried out in a study of shared clonotypes between healthy human individuals. Details on this clone: The same CDR3 can be traced to other DNA sequences in this sample.

The naive CD8 subset, CD45RO-negative cells positively selected for CCR7, excluded terminally differentiated effector memory CD45RA+ cells. Only in-frame clones appear in the TCRdb table, and some are missing; sequencing was by immunoSEQ multiplex PCR. The sample holds around 2,100,000 clones, about 95% seen once. CDR3 length equals 12 residues. Germline CDR1 reads SEHNR; CDR2 reads FQNEAQ (reference sequence). The ends were cut back, 6 bases at V and 6 bases at J, with 8 bases in the middle. The sequenced material came from naive CD8+ T cells sorted from blood. V gene TRBV7-9 combines with J gene TRBJ2-2; weak D call: TRBD1 (5 bases). This sequence was found in a man between 18 and 29 years old in good health. Here the CDR3 DNA reads TGTGCCAGCAGTCTAGGGGCCGGGGAGCTGTTTTTT. Protein: CASSLGAGELFF.